The 31 T cell receptor beta chains presented below share a single source sample, sequenced in a study of shared clonotypes between healthy human individuals. Some clones are missing from TCRdb's copy, which holds only in-frame ones; the method was immunoSEQ multiplex PCR. The sample consists of about 2.3 million clones, 93% of them appearing once. Source material: naive CD4+ T cells from PBMCs. The subset is: CD45RA+ positively selected. These TCRs come from a man younger than 35 in good health. Some clones in this sample may be carry-over from other donors' samples.

The chain uses TRBV5-4 and TRBJ1-4; 7 positions match TRBD1. The V and J ends lost 0 bases and 3 bases, in that order; junction bases with no gene match: 5. Germline V CDR1 and CDR2: SGHNT, YYREEE (reference sequence). This CDR3 spans 16 amino acids. The CDR3 sequence: CASSLGLGQANEKLFF. The CDR3 DNA follows: TGTGCCAGCAGCTTGGGCCTTGGACAGGCTAATGAAAAACTGTTTTTT.

J is TRBJ1-1 and V is TRBV6-5; D possibly corresponds to TRBD1 (5 bases). The CDR3 spans 14 residues. Germline V CDR1 and CDR2: MNHEY, SVGAGI. V lost 6 bases and J lost 4, with 15 bases in between. CDR3 DNA sequence: TGTGCCAGCAGGGGGGAAACCGTACTCACTGAAGCTTTCTTT. It translates to CASRGETVLTEAFF.

This chain joins TRBV28 and TRBJ2-5, with D perhaps matching TRBD1 (6 bases). V gave up 7 bases and J gave up 2 bases, with 20 bases separating them. The CDR3 runs to 16 residues. Germline values: CDR1 MDHEN, CDR2 SYDVKM. The CDR3 protein is CASTLGQTLTQETQYF. In DNA, the CDR3 is TGTGCCAGCACCCTCGGACAGACCCTCACACAAGAGACCCAGTACTTC.

The rearrangement links TRBV5-4 to TRBJ1-4; 8 nucleotides agree with TRBD1. The CDR3 contains 14 residues. Looked up from germline, CDR1 is SGHNT and CDR2 is YYREEE (reference sequence). V shed 0 bases, J shed 7 bases, and the junction held 2 bases outside the gene matches. CDR3: CASSLGRGREKLFF. The CDR3 DNA follows: TGTGCCAGCAGCTTGGGCAGGGGGCGTGAAAAACTGTTTTTT.

Notes on this clone: This specimen includes other DNA sequences encoding the same CDR3. The CDR3 nucleotides read TGTGCCAGCAGTTTATCAGGGTCCGGCAATCAGCCCCAGCATTTT. Amino acids: CASSLSGSGNQPQHF. V and J are TRBV28 and TRBJ1-5; D may be TRBD1 (5 bases). The CDR3 sequence is 15 residues long. V lost 1 base to trimming and J lost 2 bases, with 9 bases between them. The germline gives CDR1 MDHEN, CDR2 SYDVKM.

The rearrangement joins TRBV27 to TRBJ2-1; TRBD2 agrees at 14 bases. The CDR3 runs 18 residues. Trimming cost V 5 bases and J 0 bases; bases outside gene matches: 6. Germline-derived CDR1 and CDR2 are MNHEY and SMNVEV (reference sequence). The CDR3 protein is CASSVGLAGGPSYNEQFF. The CDR3 coding sequence is TGTGCCAGCAGTGTAGGACTAGCGGGAGGCCCCTCCTACAATGAGCAGTTCTTC.

The chain is built from TRBV28 and TRBJ1-1; D is ambiguous. Germline-derived CDR1 and CDR2 are MDHEN and SYDVKM. The CDR3 is 13 amino acids. The V and J ends lost 3 bases and 5 bases respectively, with 10 bases between them. DNA for the CDR3: TGTGCCAGCAGTTTTGGGTTCCGGACTGAAGCTTTCTTT. Translating gives CASSFGFRTEAFF.

The chain recombines TRBV18 with TRBJ2-7; D gene uncertain. The germline CDR1 and CDR2 sequences are KGHSH and LQKENI. Trimming took off 3 bases at V and 3 bases at J, with 9 bases between the two ends. This CDR3 comprises 13 residues. The CDR3 DNA reads TGTGCCAGCTCACCCTTCACTGTCTACGAGCAGTACTTC. Amino acids: CASSPFTVYEQYF.

The chain employs TRBV6-5 and TRBJ2-3; 10 bases are shared with TRBD2. The CDR3 spans 15 residues. V lost 6 bases and J lost 7; bases outside the gene matches: 10. Germline assignment: CDR1 MNHEY and CDR2 SVGAGI. The CDR3 spells CASSLGLASSYTQYF. CDR3 nucleotides: TGTGCCAGCAGCCTGGGACTAGCGAGTTCTTATACGCAGTATTTT.

V and J are TRBV21-1 and TRBJ1-3; TRBD1, the table's D call, was not compared with the DNA. TRBV21-1 is recorded as a pseudogene. The CDR3 extends over 17 amino acids. In DNA, the CDR3 is TGTGCCAGCACAGATCGACCAGACAGGGGCCGTGGAAACACCATATATTTT. It encodes CASTDRPDRGRGNTIYF.

Only a few counts were recorded for this clone. This chain links TRBV9 with TRBJ1-1, with D possibly TRBD1 on 5 matching bases. Trimming removed 3 bases from V and 0 bases from J, with 12 bases in between. The CDR3 spans 15 residues. Germline loops: CDR1 SGDLS, CDR2 YYNGEE. The chain's CDR3 is CASSAGGAMNTEAFF. The CDR3 DNA sequence: TGTGCCAGCAGCGCCGGGGGAGCAATGAACACTGAAGCTTTCTTT.

The J gene is TRBJ2-7, the V gene TRBV5-1; no clear D gene. Trimming removed 4 bases at V and 3 bases at J, with 14 bases between. The CDR3 spans 14 residues. Germline V gene data show CDR1 as SGHRS and CDR2 as YFSETQ. Here the CDR3 DNA reads TGCGCCAGCAGCCTGGATCCTAATGGCTACGAGCAGTACTTC. Residues: CASSLDPNGYEQYF.

The rearrangement joins TRBV5-6 to TRBJ2-7; D is ambiguous. The germline V and J ends were trimmed by 2 bases and 3 bases, with 12 bases remaining between them. The germline V gene encodes CDR1 SGHDT and CDR2 YYEEEE. The CDR3 totals 14 residues. The CDR3 coding sequence is TGTGCCAGCAGCTTCTACGGGTTTAACTACGAGCAGTACTTC. Its protein is CASSFYGFNYEQYF.

The V gene is TRBV2, the J gene TRBJ2-1; 8 bases map to TRBD2. CDR3 length: 16 amino acids. Germline V gene data show CDR1 as SNHLY and CDR2 as FYNNEI. The trim removed 5 bases at V and 4 bases at J, leaving 10 bases unmatched. The CDR3 region is CASSLQATSGYNEQFF. For the CDR3, the DNA is TGTGCCAGCAGTCTGCAGGCCACTAGCGGTTACAATGAGCAGTTCTTC. The whole variable domain, remainder taken from reference TRBV2 and TRBJ2-1, is EPEVTQTPSHQVTQMGQEVILRCVPISNHLYFYWYRQILGQKVEFLVSFYNNEISEKSEIFDDQFSVERPDGSNFTLKIRSTKLEDSAMYFCASSLQATSGYNEQFFGPGTRLTVL.

The V gene is TRBV18, the J gene TRBJ1-1, with D possibly TRBD1 on 6 matching bases. Trimming pared 1 base from V and 4 bases from J, leaving 13 bases between. The CDR3 spans 15 residues. CDR1 is KGHSH, CDR2 LQKENI, per germline. This CDR3 reads CASSPLDSDGTEAFF. For the CDR3, the DNA is TGTGCCAGCTCACCACTGGACAGTGATGGCACTGAAGCTTTCTTT.

J is TRBJ2-2 and V is TRBV9; no clear D gene. This CDR3 has 15 residues. V was pared by 0 bases and J by 5 bases, with 11 bases between. Germline V gene data show CDR1 as SGDLS and CDR2 as YYNGEE. In nucleotides, the CDR3 is TGTGCCAGCAGCGTAGTATTGGGCGGAACCGGGGAGCTGTTTTTT. This sequence encodes CASSVVLGGTGELFF.

About this clone itself: Other DNA sequences in the sample encode the same CDR3. The genes are TRBV6-6 and TRBJ1-5; 7 bases align to TRBD1. V lost 2 bases and J lost 4; bases outside the gene matches: 2. The CDR3 is 14 amino acids. In germline, CDR1 is MNHNY, CDR2 SVGAGI (reference sequence). The CDR3 spells CASSYGDSNQPQHF. The CDR3 DNA reads as TGTGCCAGCAGTTACGGGGACAGTAATCAGCCCCAGCATTTT.

The chain has TRBV11-2 and TRBJ1-4; 10 bases map to TRBD1. The CDR3 is 16 amino acids. Germline values: CDR1 SGHAT, CDR2 FQNNGV. The J segment lost 6 bases and the V segment lost 5 bases, leaving 9 bases of the junction unmatched. Here the CDR3 DNA reads TGTGCCAGCAGCCCGTTGACAGGGGGCCCTCATGAAAAACTGTTTTTT. Translating gives CASSPLTGGPHEKLFF.

This chain joins TRBV7-8 and TRBJ2-5; 7 bases fit TRBD1. This CDR3 is built from 14 residues. V dropped 5 bases and J dropped 4; count of bases not matched to a gene: 7. Germline CDR1 reads SGHVS; CDR2 reads FQNEAQ. CDR3 in amino acids: CASSQGVRGETQYF. The CDR3 coding sequence is TGTGCCAGCAGCCAGGGGGTCAGGGGAGAGACCCAGTACTTC.

V gene TRBV7-3 combines with J gene TRBJ2-3; 7 bases are a match to TRBD1. This CDR3 region has 14 residues. The ends lost 3 bases at V and 2 bases at J; junction bases unmatched: 2. CDR1 is SGHTA, CDR2 FQGTGA, per germline. CDR3 nucleotide sequence: TGTGCCAGCAGCTTGACAGGGAACACAGATACGCAGTATTTT. Translated, it gives CASSLTGNTDTQYF.

V is TRBV2 and J is TRBJ1-1, with TRBD1 matching over 9 bases. V lost 5 bases to trimming and J lost 7 bases; unmatched junction nucleotides: 5. The germline V gene has CDR1 SNHLY and CDR2 FYNNEI. This CDR3 has 13 residues. For the CDR3, the DNA is TGTGCCAGCAGTTACACAGGGGGCAGTGAAGCTTTCTTT. It encodes CASSYTGGSEAFF.

The gene calls are TRBV21-1 and TRBJ1-1. TRBV21-1 is noted as a pseudogene. The CDR3 sequence is 15 residues long. CDR3 in amino acids: CASSNRLDTNTEAFF. The DNA of the CDR3 is TGTGCCAGCAGCAATCGACTGGATACGAACACTGAAGCTTTCTTT.

The rearrangement links TRBV25-1 to TRBJ1-2; a weak D match, TRBD1 (6 bases). From germline, CDR1 is MGHDK and CDR2 SYGVNS. The germline V and J ends were trimmed by 3 bases and 8 bases, with 16 bases remaining between them. There are 14 residues in the CDR3. The CDR3 loop is CASSESTGGIGYTF. Written as DNA, the CDR3 is TGTGCCAGCAGTGAGTCGACAGGTGGAATCGGCTACACCTTC.

The V and J genes are TRBV19 and TRBJ2-1; possibly TRBD1 for D (5 bases). Germline loops: CDR1 LNHDA, CDR2 SQIVND (reference sequence). V was clipped by 3 bases and J by 9 bases, with 18 bases between them. The CDR3 is 15 residues long. The CDR3 bases are TGTGCCAGTAGTATGGTCCTAGGGGTGGCCAGTGAGCAGTTCTTC. Amino acid sequence: CASSMVLGVASEQFF.

The chain recombines TRBV28 with TRBJ2-5, with D tentatively TRBD1 or TRBD2 (5 bases each). This CDR3 region has 16 residues. The V end lost 4 bases, the J end lost 5 bases, and 20 bases lay between the germline ends. CDR1 and CDR2 from the germline V gene are MDHEN and SYDVKM. Here the CDR3 DNA reads TGTGCCAGCAGTTCCCCCGTTGTGGGGGACGGGGAGACCCAGTACTTC. This encodes CASSSPVVGDGETQYF.

This clone was seen once. The chain uses TRBV7-3 and TRBJ2-6; no reliable D call. Germline V gives CDR1 SGHTA, CDR2 FQGTGA. This CDR3 has 15 residues. V was pared by 5 bases and J by 7 bases, with 15 bases between. The CDR3 nucleotides read TGTGCCAGCAGCCGGACGGCTCTGGGTGCCAACGTCCTGACTTTC. It translates to CASSRTALGANVLTF. The full variable domain, completed using reference TRBV7-3 and TRBJ2-6, is GAGVSQTPSNKVTEKGKYVELRCDPISGHTALYWYRQSLGQGPEFLIYFQGTGAADDSGLPNDRFFAVRPEGSVSTLKIQRTERGDSAVYLCASSRTALGANVLTFGAGSRLTVL.

The chain combines TRBV15 with TRBJ2-2; TRBD2 might be the D (7 bases). This CDR3 is 19 amino acids long. The V end lost 0 bases, the J end lost 2 bases, and 19 bases lay between the germline ends. Per germline, CDR1 LNHNV and CDR2 YYDKDF (reference sequence). CDR3 loop: CATSRDYFRGGANTGELFF. The CDR3, as DNA: TGTGCCACCAGCAGAGATTACTTTCGCGGGGGCGCAAACACCGGGGAGCTGTTTTTT.

The CDR3 is CAILGGREYQETQYF. As DNA, the CDR3 is TGTGCCATCCTTGGGGGGAGGGAGTACCAAGAGACCCAGTACTTC. The chain combines TRBV28 with TRBJ2-5; 7 positions agree with TRBD2. This CDR3 is 15 amino acids long. CDR1 is MDHEN and CDR2 is SYDVKM in the germline V gene. Trimming cost V 10 bases and J 0 bases; bases outside gene matches: 11.

The chain is built from TRBV25-1 and TRBJ2-5; TRBD1 aligns across 8 bases. The CDR3 sequence is 15 residues long. The V segment lost 3 bases and the J segment 3 bases; nucleotides outside the gene matches: 6. Germline-derived CDR1 and CDR2 are MGHDK and SYGVNS. The CDR3 DNA reads as TGTGCCAGCAGTGATCCAGGGGGCGGGGAAGAGACCCAGTACTTC. Translated, it gives CASSDPGGGEETQYF.

The CDR3 reads CASSAKQAGEQYF. The CDR3 nucleotides are TGCGCCAGCAGTGCCAAGCAGGCGGGGGAGCAGTACTTC. The chain links TRBV10-2 to TRBJ2-7, with D maybe TRBD2 (6 bases). Trimming removed 4 bases at V and 7 bases at J, with 14 bases between. The CDR3 runs 13 residues. Germline assignment: CDR1 WSHSY and CDR2 SAAADI.

This sequence joins TRBV5-1 and TRBJ2-3; D call uncertain. Between the trimmed V and J ends, which lost 3 bases and 2 bases, there was a span of 10 bases. The germline gives CDR1 SGHRS, CDR2 YFSETQ. CDR3 size: 14 residues. CDR3 residues: CASSSDVDTDTQYF. The CDR3 nucleotides are TGCGCCAGCAGCTCGGACGTAGACACAGATACGCAGTATTTT.